There are a few counts of the clone carrying this T cell receptor beta chain. The target antigen is unknown. Researchers built TCR beta libraries using quantitative 5'-RACE with molecular barcodes. One entry per CDR3 protein, called by TCRdb with MiXCR from the 5' RACE reads. The sample lists some 290,000 distinct CDR3 sequences, about 20% seen once, with about 8.2% in the top ten. The CDR3 length is 15 residues. Trimming shortened V by 5 bases and J by 0 bases, and 14 bases separated the two germline ends. CDR1 and CDR2 from the germline V gene are SQVTM and ANQGSEA. The sample belongs to a study of CD8 T cells in ankylosing spondylitis. Study results and caveats: There was a TCR beta motif, made of 7 to 9 highly homologous variants, that appeared characteristic of ankylosing spondylitis blood. Some of the motif variants had earlier been found in reactive arthritis patients' fluid and blood. Reportedly, disease-linked clones are significantly enriched in ankylosing spondylitis patients' matched synovial fluid.

Material: blood, either unsorted or a sorted T cell fraction (not recorded which). The chain joins TRBV29-1 to TRBJ2-1; no reliable D call. The receptor was isolated from a male donor with ankylosing spondylitis or in good health (not recorded which). The CDR3 nucleotides are TGCAGCGTTAGGGCTGGTAGGGCCTCCTACAATGAGCAGTTCTTC. As protein: CSVRAGRASYNEQFF.